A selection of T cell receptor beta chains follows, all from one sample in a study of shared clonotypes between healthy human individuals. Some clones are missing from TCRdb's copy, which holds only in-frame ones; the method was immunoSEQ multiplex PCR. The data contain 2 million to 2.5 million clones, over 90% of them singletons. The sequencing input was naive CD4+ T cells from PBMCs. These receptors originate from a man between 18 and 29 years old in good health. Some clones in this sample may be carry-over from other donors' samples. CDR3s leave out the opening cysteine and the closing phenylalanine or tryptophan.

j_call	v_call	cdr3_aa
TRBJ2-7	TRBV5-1	ASSLYVESYEQY
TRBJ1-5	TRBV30	AWSQASNQPQH
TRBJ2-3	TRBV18	ASSPSSSPDTQY
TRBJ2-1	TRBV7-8	ASSLVLSAGLNNEQF
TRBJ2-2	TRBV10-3	AGRDRVTGELF
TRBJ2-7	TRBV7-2	ASSLGQGVYEQY
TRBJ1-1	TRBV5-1	ASSLIQGMNTEAF
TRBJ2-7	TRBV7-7	ASSAGTHYEQY
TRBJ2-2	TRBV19	ASLMGPGSPTGELF
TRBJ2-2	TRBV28	ASYRDKNTGELF
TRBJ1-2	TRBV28	ASSSTGVLGLGYT
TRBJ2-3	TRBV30	AWSLSTDTQY
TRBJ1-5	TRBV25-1	ASSGTGGNQPQH
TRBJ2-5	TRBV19	ASKDVETQY
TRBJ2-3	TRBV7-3	ASSLKSGGVTDTQY
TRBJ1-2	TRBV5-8	ASSLRGANYGYT
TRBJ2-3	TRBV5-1	ASRGLAGTDTQY
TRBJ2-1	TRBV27	ASRPVGLAGGAGSYNEQF
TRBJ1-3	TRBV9	ASSVAGTGSDSGNTIY
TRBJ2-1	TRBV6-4	ASSPQGIEYNEQF
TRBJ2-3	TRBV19	ASSIELAATDTQY
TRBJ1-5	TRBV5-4	ASSLGGDGPNQPQH